The 9 T cell receptor beta chains below were found in one sample sequenced in a study of Ad26.COV2.S vaccination and SARS-CoV-2 variants. The method was immunoSEQ multiplex PCR; TCRdb's version includes in-frame clones alone and lacks a portion of them. The profile covers over 300,000 clones, with roughly 80% appearing a single time and roughly 7.4% taken by the ten largest. Treatment described: 15 to 20 received Ad26.COV2.S at low or high dose, single or two shots; 5 received placebo; per-sample allocation not given. Samples analyzed were those drawn on day 63 after the first vaccine or placebo injection. Here the sequenced sample was peripheral blood, taken in a trial of Ad26.COV2.S vaccine versus placebo. The receptors stem from a person between 18 and 65 years old who received the Ad26.COV2.S COVID-19 vaccine or a placebo.

This CDR3 reads CASSPPRPIFEQFF. The CDR3 bases are TGTGCCAGCTCACCACCCCGCCCGATATTTGAGCAGTTCTTC. V gene TRBV18 combines with J gene TRBJ2-1; D is unresolved. The germline V and J ends were trimmed by 0 bases and 9 bases, with 12 bases remaining between them. The CDR3 has 14 amino acids. Per germline, CDR1 KGHSH and CDR2 LQKENI.

This rearrangement joins TRBV11-2 to TRBJ2-1; 11 nucleotides align to TRBD2. This CDR3 is 15 amino acids long. Trimming cost V 7 bases and J 3 bases; bases outside gene matches: 5. Germline V gene lookup returns CDR1 SGHAT and CDR2 FQNNGV. The CDR3 protein is CASTSGLADYNEQFF. CDR3 nucleotides: TGTGCCAGCACTTCGGGACTAGCGGACTACAATGAGCAGTTCTTC. Drawing the rest from reference TRBV11-2 and TRBJ2-1, the complete variable domain is EAGVAQSPRYKIIEKRQSVAFWCNPISGHATLYWYQQILGQGPKLLIQFQNNGVVDDSQLPKDRFSAERLKGVDSTLKIQPAKLEDSAVYLCASTSGLADYNEQFFGPGTRLTVL.

The chain uses TRBV10-3 and TRBJ2-3; tentatively, D is TRBD1 or TRBD2 (5 bases each). The CDR3 has 12 residues. V was clipped by 5 bases and J by 4 bases, with 7 bases between them. Germline V gene lookup returns CDR1 ENHRY and CDR2 SYGVKD. The CDR3 region is CAISSGPDTQYF. CDR3 coding DNA: TGTGCCATCAGTTCGGGGCCAGATACGCAGTATTTT.

This chain links TRBV5-1 with TRBJ2-5; the match to TRBD2 covers 8 bases. The CDR3 is 16 amino acids. Germline lookup yields CDR1 SGHRS and CDR2 YFSETQ. The junction had 10 bases not matched to a gene; V was cut back by 2 bases and J by 4 bases. The CDR3 DNA is TGCGCCAGCAGCTTCGAGATACAGCGGGGGAGAGAGACCCAGTACTTC. Protein product: CASSFEIQRGRETQYF.

V usage is TRBV27 and J usage is TRBJ2-1; D is unclear. V lost 3 bases and J 7 bases, leaving 13 bases between the germline ends. CDR1 MNHEY and CDR2 SMNVEV come from the germline V gene (reference sequence). The CDR3 sequence is 14 residues long. The chain's CDR3 is CASSFMYGLNEQFF. CDR3 in DNA: TGTGCCAGCAGTTTTATGTATGGGTTAAATGAGCAGTTCTTC.

This clone came up a few times. The chain employs TRBV3-1 (or the pseudogene TRBV3-2) and TRBJ1-2; possible D gene TRBD1, 5 bases. The CDR3 is 18 amino acids. Trimming removed 3 bases from V and 0 bases from J, with 20 bases in between. Germline CDR1 reads LGHDT; CDR2 reads YNNKEL (reference sequence). For the CDR3, the DNA is TGTGCCAGCAGCCAGCGCACCCCGGGGCAGAGAGCTAACTATGGCTACACCTTC. This gives the protein CASSQRTPGQRANYGYTF.

This rearrangement joins TRBV20-1 to TRBJ1-2; D unclear. Germline CDR1 DFQATT, CDR2 SNEGSKA (reference sequence). This CDR3 comprises 12 residues. The ends were cut back, 3 bases at V and 4 bases at J, with 9 bases in the middle. The DNA of the CDR3 is TGCAGTGCTAGTCCGCAGAGCTATGGCTACACCTTC. Translating gives CSASPQSYGYTF.

The chain recombines TRBV19 with TRBJ2-1; D may correspond to TRBD1 or TRBD2 (5 bases each). Germline V CDR1 and CDR2: LNHDA, SQIVND (reference sequence). The CDR3 totals 12 residues. The V and J ends lost 6 bases and 6 bases respectively, with 9 bases between them. The CDR3 DNA follows: TGTGCCAGTAGCGGGACGACCAATGAGCAGTTCTTC. Its translation is CASSGTTNEQFF.

This clone was found once. The chain has TRBV7-3 and TRBJ2-5, with D perhaps matching TRBD2 (5 bases). The CDR3 is 15 amino acids. CDR1 and CDR2 from the germline V gene are SGHTA and FQGTGA. Trimming removed 2 bases at V and 5 bases at J, with 15 bases between. CDR3 sequence reads: CASSLGLARAETQYF. CDR3 coding DNA: TGTGCCAGCAGCTTAGGCCTAGCAAGGGCCGAGACCCAGTACTTC.